This T cell receptor beta chain stems from a study of blood T cells in healthy people across ages. Study-wide findings and caveats: Long-lived donors exceeded aged donors in naive CD4+ cells and diversity. It was not known whether donors were CMV positive (a possible confounder of expanded clonotype changes).

A second PCR of 7 to 11 cycles used a sample-barcoded 5' primer and a J-beta primer mix. The template-switch adaptor, which had 12 random nucleotides, put a tag on each cDNA molecule. TCRdb re-analysed the 5' RACE reads in MiXCR, keeping a single row per CDR3 protein. In the table there are more than 900,000 distinct CDR3 sequences, 25% to 35% of which are singletons. The CDR3 covers 14 residues. In germline, CDR1 is SGHRS, CDR2 YFSETQ. V lost 4 bases and J lost 0, with 7 bases in between. This clonotype has only a few counts. Antigen unknown. These same data were also listed under a study on T cells of mothers and their children.

The origin of this receptor is a woman between 40 and 55 years old in good health. The chain links TRBV5-1 to TRBJ1-4, with no clear D. The sample comprised blood. CDR3 DNA: TGCGCCAGCAGCCCGAGTGCAACTAATGAAAAACTGTTTTTT. Its translation is CASSPSATNEKLFF. Looking up the rest from reference TRBV5-1 and TRBJ1-4 gives the full variable domain: KAGVTQTPRYLIKTRGQQVTLSCSPISGHRSVSWYQQTPGQGLQFLFEYFSETQRNKGNFPGRFSGRQFSNSRSEMNVSTLELGDSALYLCASSPSATNEKLFFGSGTQLSVL.